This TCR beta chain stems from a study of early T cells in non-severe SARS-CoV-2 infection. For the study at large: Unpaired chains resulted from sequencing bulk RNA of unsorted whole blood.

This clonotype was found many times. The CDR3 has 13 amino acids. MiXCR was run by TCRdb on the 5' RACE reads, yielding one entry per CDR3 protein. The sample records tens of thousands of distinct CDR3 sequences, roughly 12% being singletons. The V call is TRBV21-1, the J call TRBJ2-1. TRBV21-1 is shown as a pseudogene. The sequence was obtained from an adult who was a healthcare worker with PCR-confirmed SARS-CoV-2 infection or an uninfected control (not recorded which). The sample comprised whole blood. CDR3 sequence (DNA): TGTGCCAGCAGCAAAGCAGGCGGCCTTGAGCAGTTCTTC. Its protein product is CASSKAGGLEQFF.